One and the same sample provided the 27 T cell receptor beta chains below, sequenced in a study of T-cell reconstitution after alpha-beta-depleted transplantation in children. Unique molecular identifiers tagged the TCRbeta library. Each CDR3 protein is one row after TCRdb ran MiXCR on the PCR reads. The table has 500,000 or so distinct CDR3 sequences, 30% to 35% seen once. The sequences come from PBMCs from the stem cell graft donor, collected from the stem cell graft. The receptors stem from a human donor who donated a stem cell graft to a child with aplastic anemia.

A single count supports this clonotype. This chain uses TRBV6-2 or TRBV6-3 with TRBJ2-3; 15 nucleotides match TRBD2. The CDR3 has 20 amino acids. The V segment lost 6 bases and the J segment 4 bases; nucleotides outside the gene matches: 17. Germline-derived CDR1 and CDR2 are MNHEY and SVGEGT. CDR3 bases: TGTGCCAGCAGACCTATTAAGGGACTAGCGGGAGGACCTTCCGCAGATACGCAGTATTTT. Translating it yields CASRPIKGLAGGPSADTQYF.

This clonotype was detected only a few times. This chain connects TRBV29-1 to TRBJ1-1; D uncertain. Per the germline V gene, CDR1 is SQVTM and CDR2 is ANQGSEA. The CDR3 totals 13 residues. Trimming pared 5 bases from V and 1 base from J, leaving 11 bases between. In DNA form, the CDR3 reads TGCAGCGTTACCCTGTCCCAGAACACTGAAGCTTTCTTT. Translation gives CSVTLSQNTEAFF.

The V gene is TRBV7-2, the J gene TRBJ1-2, with TRBD1 matching over 7 bases. The CDR3 is 12 residues long. V was pared by 6 bases and J by 8 bases, with 6 bases of the junction left unmatched. Germline assignment: CDR1 SGHTA and CDR2 FQGNSA. Here the CDR3 reads CASSQGGFGYTF. The CDR3 DNA reads as TGTGCCAGCAGTCAGGGGGGGTTCGGCTACACCTTC.

The chain couples TRBV5-1 to TRBJ2-7; 9 bases agree with TRBD1. The CDR3 consists of 15 residues. In germline, CDR1 is SGHRS, CDR2 YFSETQ. J lost 7 bases, V lost 0 bases, and 8 bases had no gene match. In DNA, the CDR3 is TGCGCCAGCAGCTTGGACGTCGGGACAGGGTCAGAGCAGTACGTC. Its protein product is CASSLDVGTGSEQYV.

The rearrangement uses TRBV7-8 and TRBJ1-2; D uncertain. Germline CDR1 SGHVS, CDR2 FQNEAQ. The CDR3 extends over 13 amino acids. V lost 5 bases and J 6 bases, leaving 13 bases between the germline ends. The DNA of the CDR3 is TGTGCCAGCAGCCCCCTCCGAGACGATGGCTACACCTTC. This gives the protein CASSPLRDDGYTF.

V usage is TRBV27 and J usage is TRBJ2-2; no firm D call. Trimming removed 4 bases from V and 0 bases from J, with 12 bases in between. The CDR3 length is 16 residues. Germline V gives CDR1 MNHEY, CDR2 SMNVEV (reference sequence). The CDR3 DNA is TGTGCCAGCAGTTCGAGAGGAGTTACGAACACCGGGGAGCTGTTTTTT. Its translation: CASSSRGVTNTGELFF.

V gene TRBV5-4 combines with J gene TRBJ2-1; 8 bases are a match to TRBD2. J was trimmed by 4 bases and V by 1 base; bases with no gene match: 7. Germline V gene data show CDR1 as SGHNT and CDR2 as YYREEE (reference sequence). The CDR3 runs to 16 residues. This CDR3 is CASSLSVTSEYNEQFF. For the CDR3, the DNA is TGTGCCAGCAGCTTGTCGGTGACTAGCGAGTACAATGAGCAGTTCTTC.

The rearrangement links TRBV10-3 to TRBJ2-7; 12 nucleotides align to TRBD1. V was pared by 5 bases and J by 7 bases, with 9 bases of the junction left unmatched. Germline CDR1 is ENHRY and CDR2 is SYGVKD. The CDR3 runs 15 residues. CDR3 in amino acids: CAISHGTGGTEEQYV. The CDR3, as DNA: TGTGCCATCAGTCACGGGACAGGGGGCACGGAGGAGCAGTACGTC.

The V gene is TRBV5-1, the J gene TRBJ2-1, with 8 bases lining up with TRBD2. The germline V gene encodes CDR1 SGHRS and CDR2 YFSETQ. The CDR3 extends over 15 amino acids. V lost 0 bases, J lost 6 bases, and 5 bases stayed unmatched. CDR3 sequence reads: CASSLVLAGLNEQFF. For the CDR3, the DNA is TGCGCCAGCAGCTTGGTATTAGCGGGACTCAATGAGCAGTTCTTC.

V is TRBV28 and J is TRBJ2-3; D call uncertain. V was shortened by 2 bases and J by 2 bases, with 8 bases between the two germline ends. The CDR3 sequence is 14 residues long. The V gene's germline CDR1 is MDHEN and CDR2 SYDVKM. Written as DNA, the CDR3 is TGTGCCAGCAGTTTAGCGCAAAACACAGATACGCAGTATTTT. This encodes CASSLAQNTDTQYF. The full variable domain, in which reference TRBV28 and TRBJ2-3 provide the parts outside the CDR3, is DVKVTQSSRYLVKRTGEKVFLECVQDMDHENMFWYRQDPGLGLRLIYFSYDVKMKEKGDIPEGYSVSREKKERFSLILESASTNQTSMYLCASSLAQNTDTQYFGPGTRLTVL.

The table lists this clonotype with a few counts. V is TRBV15 and J is TRBJ2-7, with D possibly being TRBD2 (6 bases). The CDR3 consists of 14 residues. The V and J ends lost 3 bases and 6 bases respectively, with 15 bases between them. Looked up from germline, CDR1 is LNHNV and CDR2 is YYDKDF (reference sequence). CDR3 loop: CATSSDKLASEQYV. In DNA form, the CDR3 reads TGTGCCACCAGCAGCGACAAACTAGCCTCCGAGCAGTACGTC.

This clonotype was detected a few times. This sequence joins TRBV19 and TRBJ1-6; D not certain. The germline V gene has CDR1 LNHDA and CDR2 SQIVND (reference sequence). CDR3 length: 16 amino acids. V was pared by 5 bases and J by 0 bases, with 11 bases between. The CDR3, as DNA: TGTGCCAGTAGTTTGGAGGGAATCTCCTATAATTCACCCCTCCACTTT. Its protein is CASSLEGISYNSPLHF.

This sequence joins TRBV7-2 and TRBJ2-7, with D hard to call. CDR3 length: 14 amino acids. In germline, CDR1 is SGHTA, CDR2 FQGNSA. V lost 3 bases and J 4 bases, leaving 13 bases between the germline ends. The CDR3 spells CASSLGYLWYEQYF. CDR3 sequence (DNA): TGTGCCAGCAGCTTGGGGTATTTGTGGTACGAGCAGTACTTC.

The chain joins TRBV5-1 to TRBJ2-3, with TRBD2 matching over 7 bases. This CDR3 is 16 amino acids long. The germline V gene has CDR1 SGHRS and CDR2 YFSETQ. Trimming cost V 0 bases and J 3 bases; bases outside gene matches: 7. CDR3 in DNA: TGCGCCAGCAGCTTGGTGGGCACGGGAGGAACAGATACGCAGTATTTT. Its translation is CASSLVGTGGTDTQYF.

As for this clonotype: A junction boundary mismatches the germline segment, possibly from a read error. The chain joins TRBV5-6 to TRBJ1-1; 7 positions agree with TRBD1. The CDR3 totals 11 residues. The germline gives CDR1 SGHDT, CDR2 YYEEEE. The CDR3 DNA reads as TGTGCCAGCAGCTTTACAGGGGTGTGGGTCTTT. Protein sequence: CASSFTGVWVF.

The gene calls are TRBV18 and TRBJ1-3; 7 bases map to TRBD1. V lost 1 base and J lost 0; bases outside the gene matches: 6. The CDR3 length is 17 residues. In germline, CDR1 is KGHSH, CDR2 LQKENI. The chain's CDR3 is CASSPLTGADSGNTIYF. For the CDR3, the DNA is TGTGCCAGCTCACCACTCACAGGGGCGGACTCTGGAAACACCATATATTTT.

The gene calls are TRBV1 and TRBJ2-7. TRBV1 is a documented pseudogene. CDR3 length: 15 residues. The chain's CDR3 is CTSGQDETGTYEQYF. Here the CDR3 DNA reads TGCACCAGCGGCCAAGATGAGACTGGGACCTACGAGCAGTACTTC.

This clonotype appeared a few times. The chain is built from TRBV15 and TRBJ2-3; 8 bases map to TRBD2. The CDR3 runs 23 residues. Germline CDR1 is LNHNV and CDR2 is YYDKDF (reference sequence). The V gene end was trimmed by 1 base and the J gene end by 2 bases; junction bases not matched to a gene: 26. The CDR3 sequence: CATSRVQGATSSGSSTFTDTQYF. The CDR3, as DNA: TGTGCCACCAGCAGAGTGCAGGGCGCCACGTCCAGCGGGAGCTCGACGTTCACAGATACGCAGTATTTT.

The CDR3 sequence is CASSLGHSVETQYF. The CDR3 nucleotides read TGCGCCAGCAGCCTGGGACATTCGGTGGAGACCCAGTACTTC. The genes are TRBV5-1 and TRBJ2-5, with a possible D match to TRBD1 (6 bases). The germline V and J ends were trimmed by 4 bases and 5 bases, with 15 bases remaining between them. The CDR3 runs 14 residues. The germline V gene has CDR1 SGHRS and CDR2 YFSETQ.

The rearrangement joins TRBV6-5 to TRBJ2-1; the D is unclear. The ends were cut back, 0 bases at V and 6 bases at J, with 9 bases in the middle. The CDR3 consists of 14 residues. Germline assignment: CDR1 MNHEY and CDR2 SVGAGI. The CDR3 protein is CASSYSTRPNEQFF. The CDR3 DNA follows: TGTGCCAGCAGTTACTCCACTCGGCCCAATGAGCAGTTCTTC.

The sample holds a few counts of this clonotype. The CDR3 DNA follows: TGCAGCGTTGCGGACGGTGACTATGGCTACACCTTC. The encoded protein is CSVADGDYGYTF. This sequence joins TRBV29-1 and TRBJ1-2; D gene uncertain. CDR3 length: 12 amino acids. Germline CDR1 is SQVTM and CDR2 is ANQGSEA. Trimming removed 4 bases at V and 3 bases at J, with 9 bases between. The whole variable domain, filled in from reference TRBV29-1 and TRBJ1-2, reads SAVISQKPSRDICQRGTSLTIQCQVDSQVTMMFWYRQQPGQSLTLIATANQGSEATYESGFVIDKFPISRPNLTFSTLTVSNMSPEDSSIYLCSVADGDYGYTFGSGTRLTVV.

This clonotype has a handful of counts. The V and J genes are TRBV15 and TRBJ2-5, with 8 bases matching TRBD1. The CDR3 is 14 residues long. V lost 0 bases and J lost 4; bases outside the gene matches: 1. CDR1 is LNHNV and CDR2 is YYDKDF in the germline V gene (reference sequence). The CDR3: CATSREQGAETQYF. CDR3 DNA: TGTGCCACCAGCAGAGAGCAGGGGGCAGAGACCCAGTACTTC. The complete variable domain, with remaining parts taken from reference TRBV15 and TRBJ2-5, reads DAMVIQNPRYQVTQFGKPVTLSCSQTLNHNVMYWYQQKSSQAPKLLFHYYDKDFNNEADTPDNFQSRRPNTSFCFLDIRSPGLGDTAMYLCATSREQGAETQYFGPGTRLLVL.

This clonotype was counted a few times. The chain links TRBV6-1 to TRBJ2-5, with a possible D match to TRBD2 (5 bases). CDR1 and CDR2 from the germline V gene are MNHNS and SASEGT. V was pared by 5 bases and J by 5 bases, with 12 bases between. The CDR3 has 13 residues. The CDR3 bases are TGTGCCAGCAGTAGAACTAGGATCGAGACCCAGTACTTC. It codes for CASSRTRIETQYF.

In its sample, this clonotype was seen a few times. V gene TRBV28 combines with J gene TRBJ1-2, with D unclear. Trimming pared 8 bases from V and 4 bases from J, leaving 17 bases between. The CDR3 totals 14 residues. Germline V gives CDR1 MDHEN, CDR2 SYDVKM. CDR3 coding DNA: TGTGCCAGCGCTGTAAAGGCCTCGTCCTATGGCTACACCTTC. Translating it yields CASAVKASSYGYTF.

The rearrangement links TRBV11-3 to TRBJ2-1; D gene ambiguous. CDR1 is SGHNT and CDR2 is YENEEA in the germline V gene. The CDR3 totals 14 residues. V was shortened by 1 base and J by 9 bases, with 13 bases between the two germline ends. CDR3 coding DNA: TGTGCCAGCAGCTTAGGGCTAGGAGTCGGTGAGCAGTTCTTC. Its protein is CASSLGLGVGEQFF.

The chain couples TRBV11-3 to TRBJ2-1; D might be TRBD2 (6 bases). V shed 5 bases and J shed 2 bases, with 16 bases lying between them. Germline CDR1 SGHNT, CDR2 YENEEA. The CDR3 spans 16 residues. CDR3 loop: CASSQRSGGTYNEQFF. The CDR3 DNA reads TGTGCCAGCAGCCAGAGGTCTGGCGGGACCTACAATGAGCAGTTCTTC.

This clonotype was picked up a small number of times. The chain is built from TRBV29-1 and TRBJ1-4, with 7 bases that match TRBD1. J gave up 5 bases and V 1 base, and 4 bases lay outside the gene matches. The CDR3 runs 14 residues. CDR1 SQVTM and CDR2 ANQGSEA come from the germline V gene. CDR3 in DNA: TGCAGCGTTGAAGGGGACAGCCACAATGAAAAACTGTTTTTT. As protein: CSVEGDSHNEKLFF.